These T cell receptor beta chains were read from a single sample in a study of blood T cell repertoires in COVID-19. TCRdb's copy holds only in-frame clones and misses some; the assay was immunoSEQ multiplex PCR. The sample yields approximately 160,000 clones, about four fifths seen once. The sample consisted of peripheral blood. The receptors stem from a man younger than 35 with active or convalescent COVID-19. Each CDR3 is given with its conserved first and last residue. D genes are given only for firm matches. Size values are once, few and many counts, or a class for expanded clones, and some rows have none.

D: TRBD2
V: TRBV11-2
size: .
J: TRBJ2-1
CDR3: CASSLAGGTYNEQFF
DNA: TGTGCCAGCAGCTTAGCGGGGGGAACCTACAATGAGCAGTTCTTC

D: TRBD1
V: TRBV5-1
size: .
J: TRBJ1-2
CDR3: CASSLEGPTGGANNGYTF
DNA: TGCGCCAGCAGCTTGGAAGGTCCGACAGGGGGCGCTAATAATGGCTACACCTTC

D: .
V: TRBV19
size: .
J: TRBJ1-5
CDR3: CASSITGYSNQPQHF
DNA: TGTGCCAGTAGTATTACAGGGTATAGCAATCAGCCCCAGCATTTT

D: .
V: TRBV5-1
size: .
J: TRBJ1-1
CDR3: CASSLEGRWDTEAFF
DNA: TGCGCCAGCAGCTTGGAAGGGAGGTGGGACACTGAAGCTTTCTTT

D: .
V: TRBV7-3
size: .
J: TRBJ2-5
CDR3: CASSFSGGTQETQYF
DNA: TGTGCCAGCAGCTTCTCAGGGGGGACTCAAGAGACCCAGTACTTC

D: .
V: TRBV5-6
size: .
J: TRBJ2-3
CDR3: CASSFVDTQYF
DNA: TGTGCCAGCAGCTTCGTGGATACGCAGTATTTT

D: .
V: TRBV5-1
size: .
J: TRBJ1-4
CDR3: CASRTGSTNEKLFF
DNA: TGCGCCAGCAGAACAGGGTCAACTAATGAAAAACTGTTTTTT

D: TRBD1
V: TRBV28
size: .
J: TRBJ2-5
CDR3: CASSLPPGQESKETQYF
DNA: TGTGCCAGCAGTTTGCCTCCGGGACAGGAGTCAAAAGAGACCCAGTACTTC

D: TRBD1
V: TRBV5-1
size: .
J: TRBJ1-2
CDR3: CASSLARQGAGGYGYTF
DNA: TGCGCCAGCAGCTTGGCCCGACAGGGGGCCGGAGGCTATGGCTACACCTTC

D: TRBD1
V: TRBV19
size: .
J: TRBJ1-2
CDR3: CASSSATGEFCYTF
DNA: TGTGCCAGTAGTAGTGCGACAGGGGAGTTTTGCTACACCTTC

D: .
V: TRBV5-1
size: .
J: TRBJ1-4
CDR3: CASSSMVGSREKLFF
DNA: TGCGCCAGCAGCTCAATGGTCGGGAGCCGCGAAAAACTGTTTTTT

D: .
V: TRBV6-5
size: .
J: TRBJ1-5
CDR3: CASSQTGIGNQPQHF
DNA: TGTGCCAGCAGTCAAACAGGGATCGGAAATCAGCCCCAGCATTTT

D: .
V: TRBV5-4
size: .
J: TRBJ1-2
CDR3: CASSWGDGYTF
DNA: TGTGCCAGCAGCTGGGGCGATGGCTACACCTTC

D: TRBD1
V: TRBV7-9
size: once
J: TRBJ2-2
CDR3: CASSLLPGQGIAGELFF
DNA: TGTGCCAGCAGCTTACTCCCGGGACAGGGGATAGCCGGGGAGCTGTTTTTT

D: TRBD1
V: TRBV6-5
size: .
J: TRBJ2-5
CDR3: CASRGTAEETQYF
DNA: TGTGCCAGCAGGGGGACAGCCGAAGAGACCCAGTACTTC

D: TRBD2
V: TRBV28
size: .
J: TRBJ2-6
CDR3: CASRQPGLSSGRANVLTF
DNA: TGTGCCAGCAGACAACCGGGACTATCATCTGGGAGGGCCAACGTCCTGACTTTC

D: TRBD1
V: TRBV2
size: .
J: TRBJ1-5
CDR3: CASSAQGGNQPQHF
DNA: TGTGCCAGCAGCGCACAGGGGGGGAATCAGCCCCAGCATTTT

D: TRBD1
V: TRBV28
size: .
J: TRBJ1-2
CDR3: CASSRGQGYGYTF
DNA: TGTGCCAGCAGTCGGGGACAGGGGTATGGCTACACCTTC

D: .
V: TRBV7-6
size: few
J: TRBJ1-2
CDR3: CASSVVGSRTADGYTF
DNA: TGTGCCAGCAGCGTAGTCGGTTCTCGGACAGCAGACGGCTACACCTTC

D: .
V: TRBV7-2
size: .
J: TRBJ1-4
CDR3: CASSRRRTRGNEKLFF
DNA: TGTGCCAGCAGCCGGAGACGGACCCGGGGTAATGAAAAACTGTTTTTT

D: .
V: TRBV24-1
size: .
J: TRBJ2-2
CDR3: CATSALQGSVTGELFF
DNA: TGTGCCACCAGTGCATTACAGGGCTCCGTCACCGGGGAGCTGTTTTTT

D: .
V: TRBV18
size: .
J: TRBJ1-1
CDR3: CASSHRGQNTEAFF
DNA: TGTGCCAGCTCACACCGAGGACAGAACACTGAAGCTTTCTTT

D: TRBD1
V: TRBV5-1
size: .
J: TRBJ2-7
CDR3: CASSSRQGAYEQYF
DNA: TGCGCCAGCAGCTCCCGACAGGGGGCCTACGAGCAGTACTTC

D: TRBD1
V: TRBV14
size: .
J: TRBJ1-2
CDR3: CASSQRGITGGRHDHTYGYTF
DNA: TGTGCCAGCAGCCAGAGAGGTATCACAGGGGGCCGCCACGACCACACCTATGGCTACACCTTC

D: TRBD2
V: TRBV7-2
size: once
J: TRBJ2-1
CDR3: CASSLAGRGEQFF
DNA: TGTGCCAGCAGCTTAGCCGGGAGGGGGGAGCAGTTCTTC

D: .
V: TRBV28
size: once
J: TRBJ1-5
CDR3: CASQVLNQPQHF
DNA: TGTGCCAGTCAGGTTCTAAATCAGCCCCAGCATTTT

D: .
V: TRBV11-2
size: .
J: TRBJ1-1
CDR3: CASSLDRLREMNTEAFF
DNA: TGTGCCAGCAGCTTAGATCGTCTGCGGGAAATGAACACTGAAGCTTTCTTT

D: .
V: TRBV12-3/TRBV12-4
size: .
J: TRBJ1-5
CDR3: CASSLGADQPQHF
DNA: TGTGCCAGCAGTTTAGGAGCTGATCAGCCCCAGCATTTT

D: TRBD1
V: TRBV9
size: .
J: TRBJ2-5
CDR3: CASSTAGTGHCWYQETQYF
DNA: TGTGCCAGCAGCACGGCCGGGACAGGCCACTGTTGGTACCAAGAGACCCAGTACTTC

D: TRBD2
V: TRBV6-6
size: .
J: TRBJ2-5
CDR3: CASTLAGGRQETQYF
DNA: TGTGCCAGCACACTAGCGGGGGGACGCCAAGAGACCCAGTACTTC

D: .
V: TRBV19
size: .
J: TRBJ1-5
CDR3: CASSSRQNNQPQHF
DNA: TGTGCCAGTAGTTCCCGACAAAACAATCAGCCCCAGCATTTT

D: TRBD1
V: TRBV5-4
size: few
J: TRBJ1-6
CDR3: CASSPGTGPSPLHF
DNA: TGTGCCAGCAGCCCCGGGACAGGACCTTCACCCCTCCACTTT

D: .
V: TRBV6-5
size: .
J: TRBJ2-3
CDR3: CASSFRDTQYF
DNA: TGTGCCAGCTCTTTCCGGGATACGCAGTATTTT

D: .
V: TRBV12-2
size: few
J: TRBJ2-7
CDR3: CASRLTPSALGTPRGSYEQYF
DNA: TGTGCAAGTCGCTTAACCCCCTCGGCATTGGGGACACCGAGGGGATCCTACGAGCAGTACTTC

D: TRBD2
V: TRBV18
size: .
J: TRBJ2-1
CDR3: CASSMLAGVGEQFF
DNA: TGTGCCAGCTCAATGCTAGCGGGAGTAGGGGAGCAGTTCTTC

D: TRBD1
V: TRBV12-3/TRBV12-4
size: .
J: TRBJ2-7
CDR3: CASSLTGHEQYF
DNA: TGTGCCAGCAGTTTGACAGGGCACGAGCAGTACTTC

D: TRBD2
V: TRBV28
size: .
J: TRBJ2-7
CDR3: CASSIPSGSSYEQYF
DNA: TGTGCCAGCAGTATCCCTAGCGGGAGCTCCTACGAGCAGTACTTC

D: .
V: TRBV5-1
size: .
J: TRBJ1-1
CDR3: CASSQDGKNTEAFF
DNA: TGCGCCAGCAGCCAGGACGGGAAGAACACTGAAGCTTTCTTT

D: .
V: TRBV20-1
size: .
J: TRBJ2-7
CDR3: CSARRDAEQYF
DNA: TGCAGTGCTAGGCGGGACGCGGAGCAGTACTTC

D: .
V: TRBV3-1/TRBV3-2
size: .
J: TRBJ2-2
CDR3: CASSPLDRRDTGELFF
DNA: TGTGCCAGCAGCCCTCTGGACAGGAGGGACACCGGGGAGCTGTTTTTT

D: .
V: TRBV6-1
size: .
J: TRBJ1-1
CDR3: CASSEIGARGEAFF
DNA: TGTGCCAGCAGTGAAATAGGGGCCAGGGGAGAAGCTTTCTTT

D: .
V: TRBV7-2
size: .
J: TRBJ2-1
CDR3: CASSLYPPPTGEYNEQFF
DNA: TGTGCCAGCAGCTTATATCCCCCTCCGACAGGCGAATACAATGAGCAGTTCTTC

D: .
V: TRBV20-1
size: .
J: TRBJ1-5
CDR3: CSASAPVGRGSNQPQHF
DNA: TGCAGTGCTAGTGCACCCGTGGGGAGGGGGAGCAATCAGCCCCAGCATTTT

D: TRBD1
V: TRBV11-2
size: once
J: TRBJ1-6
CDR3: CASSSYRGQNSPLHF
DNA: TGTGCCAGCAGCTCCTACAGGGGACAGAATTCACCCCTCCACTTT

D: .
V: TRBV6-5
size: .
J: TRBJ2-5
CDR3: CASRKGDRETQYF
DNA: TGTGCCAGCAGGAAGGGGGACCGAGAGACCCAGTACTTC

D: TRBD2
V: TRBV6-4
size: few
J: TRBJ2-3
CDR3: CASSGGGATDTQYF
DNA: TGTGCCAGCAGTGGCGGGGGGGCCACAGATACGCAGTATTTT

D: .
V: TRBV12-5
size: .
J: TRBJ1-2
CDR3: CASGLVNSPFTGNYGYTF
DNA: TGTGCTAGTGGTTTGGTAAATAGCCCTTTTACAGGGAACTATGGCTACACCTTC

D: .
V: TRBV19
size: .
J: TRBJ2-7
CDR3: CASSTTGSHEQYF
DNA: TGTGCCAGTAGTACCACAGGGAGCCACGAGCAGTACTTC

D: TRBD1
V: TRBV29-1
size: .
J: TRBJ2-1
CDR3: CSVAGTGREQFF
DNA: TGCAGCGTCGCGGGGACAGGGAGAGAGCAGTTCTTC